The clone carrying this TCR beta chain is termed large. The antigen remains undetermined. A junction end diverges from the germline sequence, so it may reflect a read error. The sample belongs to a study of tumor-infiltrating lymphocytes in primary liver carcinoma. Study background: Tumors measured 4.2 to 10 cm and were stage T1-T3 N0M0. Sample counts of productive TCRbeta reads spanned roughly 3.65 to 8 million; these counts were similar across tissue types. Points from the study as a whole: The 250 largest clones made up significantly more of tumor than blood repertoires (p = 0.039). Tumor-adjacent and tumor-blood pairs shared a smaller degree of overlap than tumor region pairs.

CDR1 and CDR2 (germline): LGHNT, FRNRAP. This CDR3 spans 13 amino acids. Co-extracted RNA and DNA came from 20-30 mg of unsorted bulk tissue. A constant-region primer primed TCR beta cDNA synthesis from 400 to 550 ng of total RNA. Modified slightly, ARM-PCR produced TCR beta libraries over three nested multiplex PCR rounds. Use of TRBV1-TRBV30 forward primers with a C-beta reverse primer characterized the first two PCR rounds, which lasted about 9 cycles each. MiXCR, run by TCRdb on the multiplex PCR reads, gives a single entry per CDR3 protein. Of around 37,000 distinct CDR3 sequences listed, 75% are singletons.

Source material: tumor-adjacent normal liver tissue. The receptor was derived from a middle-aged man with primary liver carcinoma and hepatitis B virus infection. The chain has TRBV12-5 and TRBJ2-7; D is perhaps TRBD1 or TRBD2 (5 bases each). The CDR3 spells CASEGTGSYEQYF. CDR3 sequence (DNA): TGTGCCAGTGAGGGGACCGGTTCCTACGAGCAGTACTTC.